The 8 T cell receptor beta chains reported below all come from one sample, sequenced in a study of cytomegalovirus exposure and HLA in healthy donors. The PCR contained 60 Vbeta and 13 Jbeta primers. The table came from immunoSEQ multiplex PCR; TCRdb's copy has only in-frame clones and leaves some out. The table includes 190,000 or so clones, about four fifths detected once. The material sequenced was PBMCs. Every receptor here comes from a man in his fifties or sixties in good health and CMV-seronegative.

The table lists this clone with a few counts. The chain joins TRBV4-2 to TRBJ2-1; possible D gene TRBD1, 8 bases. The CDR3 extends over 16 amino acids. V lost 2 bases and J 2 bases, leaving 13 bases between the germline ends. Germline assignment: CDR1 LGHNA and CDR2 YNFKEQ. The chain's CDR3 is CASSQRQGTTYNEQFF. The CDR3 bases are TGTGCCAGCAGCCAAAGACAGGGGACTACCTACAATGAGCAGTTCTTC.

J is TRBJ2-1 and V is TRBV9; D is unclear. V was cut by 4 bases and J by 0 bases, with 11 bases left in between. Germline assignment: CDR1 SGDLS and CDR2 YYNGEE. CDR3 length: 15 amino acids. The CDR3 DNA sequence: TGTGCCAGCAGCCTTCGACTGAACTCCTACAATGAGCAGTTCTTC. Its translation is CASSLRLNSYNEQFF.

In nucleotides, the CDR3 is TGTGCCAGCAGTTACGCGGGGAACGACTATGGCTACACCTTC. This translates into CASSYAGNDYGYTF. V gene TRBV6-5 combines with J gene TRBJ1-2, with D hard to call. Germline loops: CDR1 MNHEY, CDR2 SVGAGI. V was clipped by 2 bases and J by 3 bases, with 10 bases between them. This CDR3 has 14 residues.

The chain couples TRBV7-3 to TRBJ2-2; a weak D match, TRBD1 (5 bases). Per the germline V gene, CDR1 is SGHTA and CDR2 is FQGTGA. The CDR3 length is 12 residues. V dropped 6 bases and J dropped 6 bases, with 8 bases sitting between them. This CDR3 is CASSAGSGELFF. CDR3 nucleotide sequence: TGTGCCAGCAGTGCAGGGTCCGGGGAGCTGTTTTTT.

The V and J genes are TRBV6-1 and TRBJ1-1; maybe TRBD1 (6 bases). The CDR3 sequence is 14 residues long. Trimming took 8 bases from V and 0 from J, leaving 13 bases between them. CDR1 and CDR2 from the germline V gene are MNHNS and SASEGT. DNA for the CDR3: TGTGCCAGCTCTCGGGGGGCTATGAACACTGAAGCTTTCTTT. Translation: CASSRGAMNTEAFF.

The gene calls are TRBV19 and TRBJ2-2; 11 nucleotides line up with TRBD2. Trimming removed 5 bases from V and 1 base from J; junction bases left unmatched: 6. Germline CDR1 LNHDA, CDR2 SQIVND (reference sequence). The CDR3 has 17 residues. The CDR3 region is CASSPVGLAENTGELFF. CDR3 nucleotides: TGTGCCAGTAGTCCCGTGGGACTAGCGGAGAACACCGGGGAGCTGTTTTTT.

The gene calls are TRBV29-1 and TRBJ2-7; 10 bases map to TRBD1. V was pared by 7 bases and J by 8 bases, with 11 bases of the junction left unmatched. Germline lookup yields CDR1 SQVTM and CDR2 ANQGSEA. This CDR3 is built from 13 residues. As DNA, the CDR3 is TGCAGCGCCGCGCATGGACAGGGGGAGAAGCAGTACTTC. Encoded protein: CSAAHGQGEKQYF.

The chain has TRBV30 and TRBJ2-5; possibly TRBD1 for D (5 bases). The J call may be mistaken, given a closer DNA end match to TRBJ2-7. The CDR3 totals 14 residues. Germline V gene lookup returns CDR1 GTSNPN and CDR2 SVGIG (reference sequence). The DNA of the CDR3 is TGTGCCTGGAGTGTTGACAGCCCCACCTACGAGCAGTACTTC. This sequence encodes CAWSVDSPTYEQYF.